This T cell receptor beta chain derives from a study of metastatic and nonmetastatic thyroid tumors. Whole-study context: The authors compared repertoires across blood and tumor or nodule tissue from malignant and benign thyroid patients.

No patient had received any treatment before thyroid surgery. This clone has ten or more counts. Germline V gene lookup returns CDR1 MDHEN and CDR2 SYDVKM. The CDR3 is made up of 15 amino acids. J lost 5 bases, V lost 6 bases, and 9 bases had no gene match. MiXCR re-clonotyped the PCR reads for TCRdb. The data hold roughly 53,000 clones, with 20% observed a single time. Sequencing input: blood. This receptor was taken from a female donor with papillary thyroid cancer or a benign thyroid nodule (not recorded which). Some clones in this sample may be carry-over from other donors' samples. The chain is built from TRBV28 and TRBJ1-5, with TRBD1 matching over 8 bases. This CDR3 is CASSLGQVGHQPQHF. CDR3 nucleotides: TGTGCCAGCAGCTTGGGACAGGTGGGCCATCAGCCCCAGCATTTT.